One T cell receptor beta chain is described in this entry. This entry is derived from a study of blood T cell repertoires in COVID-19. About the research overall: There were acute and convalescent COVID-19 samples, and they came from the United States, Italy and Spain.

V was clipped by 2 bases and J by 7 bases, with 17 bases between them. Germline loops: CDR1 LNHDA, CDR2 SQIVND (reference sequence). CDR3 length: 15 amino acids. Profiled with immunoSEQ multiplex PCR; TCRdb holds only in-frame clones, not every one. The table lists more than 250,000 clones, approximately 86% of them singletons. The rearrangement uses TRBV19 and TRBJ1-2, with D possibly matching TRBD1 (6 bases). The specimen sequenced was peripheral blood. The TCR sequence derives from a man younger than 35 with active or convalescent COVID-19. The CDR3 coding sequence is TGTGCCAGTAGTATAATTCAGGGGATCGGAGGTGGCTACACCTTC. It translates to CASSIIQGIGGGYTF.